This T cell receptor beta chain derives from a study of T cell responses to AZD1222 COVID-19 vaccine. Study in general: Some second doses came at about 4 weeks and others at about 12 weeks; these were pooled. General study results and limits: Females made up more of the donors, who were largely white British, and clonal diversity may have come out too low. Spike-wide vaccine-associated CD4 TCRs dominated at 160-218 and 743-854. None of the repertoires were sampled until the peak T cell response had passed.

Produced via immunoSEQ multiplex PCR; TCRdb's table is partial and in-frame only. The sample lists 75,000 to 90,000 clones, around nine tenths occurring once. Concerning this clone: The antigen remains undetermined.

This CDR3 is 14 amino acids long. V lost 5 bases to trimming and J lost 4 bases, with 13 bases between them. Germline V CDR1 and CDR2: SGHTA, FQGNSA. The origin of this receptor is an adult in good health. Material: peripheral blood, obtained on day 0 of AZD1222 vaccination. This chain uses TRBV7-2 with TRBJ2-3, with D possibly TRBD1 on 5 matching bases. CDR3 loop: CASSPRQFSDTQYF. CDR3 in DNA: TGTGCCAGCAGCCCCAGACAGTTCTCAGATACGCAGTATTTT.